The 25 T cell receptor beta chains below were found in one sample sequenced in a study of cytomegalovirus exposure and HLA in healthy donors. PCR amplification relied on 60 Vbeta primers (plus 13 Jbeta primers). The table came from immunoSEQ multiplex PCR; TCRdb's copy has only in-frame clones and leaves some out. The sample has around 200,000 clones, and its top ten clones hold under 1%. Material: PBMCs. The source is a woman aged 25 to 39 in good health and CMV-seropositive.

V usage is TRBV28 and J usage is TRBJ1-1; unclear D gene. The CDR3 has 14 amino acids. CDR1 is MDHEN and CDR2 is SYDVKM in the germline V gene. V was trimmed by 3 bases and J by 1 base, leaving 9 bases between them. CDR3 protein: CASSLSRRNTEAFF. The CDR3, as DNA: TGTGCCAGCAGTTTGAGCCGAAGGAACACTGAAGCTTTCTTT.

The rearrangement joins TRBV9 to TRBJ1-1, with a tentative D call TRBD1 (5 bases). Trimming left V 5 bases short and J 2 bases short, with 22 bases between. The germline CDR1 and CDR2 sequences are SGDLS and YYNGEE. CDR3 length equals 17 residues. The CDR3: CASRNVDRGADNTEAFF. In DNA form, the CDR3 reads TGTGCCAGCAGAAACGTAGATAGGGGCGCAGATAACACTGAAGCTTTCTTT.

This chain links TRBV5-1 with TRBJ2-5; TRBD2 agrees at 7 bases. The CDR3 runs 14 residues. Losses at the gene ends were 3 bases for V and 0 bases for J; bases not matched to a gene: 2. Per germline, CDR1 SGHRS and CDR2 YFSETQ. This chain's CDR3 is CASSYSGYQETQYF. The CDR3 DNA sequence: TGCGCCAGCAGCTATAGCGGGTACCAAGAGACCCAGTACTTC.

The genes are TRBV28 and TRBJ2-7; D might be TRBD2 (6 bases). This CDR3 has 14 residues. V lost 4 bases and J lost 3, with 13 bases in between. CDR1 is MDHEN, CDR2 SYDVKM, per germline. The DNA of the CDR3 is TGTGCCAGCAGTTCCGGACTATCTCTCTACGAGCAGTACTTC. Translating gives CASSSGLSLYEQYF.

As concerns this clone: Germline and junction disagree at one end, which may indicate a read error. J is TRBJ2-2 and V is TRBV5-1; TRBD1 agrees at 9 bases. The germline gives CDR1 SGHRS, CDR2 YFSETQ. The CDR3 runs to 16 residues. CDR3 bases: TGCGCCAGCAGCTCCACAGGGGGCGCGAACACCGGGGAGCTGGTTTTT. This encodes CASSSTGGANTGELVF.

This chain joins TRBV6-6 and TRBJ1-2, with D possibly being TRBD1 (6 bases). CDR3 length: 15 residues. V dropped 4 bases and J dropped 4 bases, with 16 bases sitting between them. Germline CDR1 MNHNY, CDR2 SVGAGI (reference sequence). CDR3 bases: TGTGCCAGCAGTTTCACGAAGAGGGGGACCTATGGCTACACCTTC. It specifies CASSFTKRGTYGYTF.

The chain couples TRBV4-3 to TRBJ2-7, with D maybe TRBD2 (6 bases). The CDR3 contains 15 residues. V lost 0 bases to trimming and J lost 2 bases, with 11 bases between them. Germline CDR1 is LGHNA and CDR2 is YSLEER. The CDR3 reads CASSQESGGTYEQYF. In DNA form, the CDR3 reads TGCGCCAGCAGCCAAGAAAGCGGAGGGACCTACGAGCAGTACTTC.

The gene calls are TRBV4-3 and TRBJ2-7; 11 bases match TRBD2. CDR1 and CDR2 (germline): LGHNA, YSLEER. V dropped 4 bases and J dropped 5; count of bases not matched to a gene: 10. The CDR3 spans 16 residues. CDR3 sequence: CASSPTIAGGPHEQYF. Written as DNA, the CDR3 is TGCGCCAGCAGCCCAACAATAGCGGGAGGGCCCCACGAGCAGTACTTC.

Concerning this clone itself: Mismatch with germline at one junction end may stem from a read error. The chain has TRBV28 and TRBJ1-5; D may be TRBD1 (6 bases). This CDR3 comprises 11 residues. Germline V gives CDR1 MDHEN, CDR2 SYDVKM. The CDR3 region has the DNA TGTGCCAGCAGTTTGAGGTCAGGGGCTTATTTT. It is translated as CASSLRSGAYF.

The CDR3 loop reads CASSVRGVGSGANVLTF. As DNA, the CDR3 is TGTGCCAGCAGTGTTCGGGGAGTGGGTTCTGGGGCCAACGTCCTGACTTTC. This sequence joins TRBV2 and TRBJ2-6; maybe TRBD2 (5 bases). The CDR3 loop spans 17 amino acids. Germline V gene data show CDR1 as SNHLY and CDR2 as FYNNEI. Trimming left V 4 bases short and J 1 base short, with 14 bases between.

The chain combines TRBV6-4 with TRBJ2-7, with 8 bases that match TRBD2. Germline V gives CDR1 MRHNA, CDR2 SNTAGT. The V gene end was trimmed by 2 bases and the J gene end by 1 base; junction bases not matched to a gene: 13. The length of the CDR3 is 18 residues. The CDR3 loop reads CASSDGTGRASFSYEQYF. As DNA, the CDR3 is TGTGCCAGCAGTGACGGGACCGGGAGGGCCTCGTTTTCCTACGAGCAGTACTTC.

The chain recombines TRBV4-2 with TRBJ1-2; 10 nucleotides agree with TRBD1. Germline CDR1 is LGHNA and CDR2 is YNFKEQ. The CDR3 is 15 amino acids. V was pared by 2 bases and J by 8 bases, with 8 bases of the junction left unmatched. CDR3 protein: CASSQTGQGGVGYTF. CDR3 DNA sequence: TGTGCCAGCAGCCAAACAGGACAGGGGGGAGTCGGCTACACCTTC.

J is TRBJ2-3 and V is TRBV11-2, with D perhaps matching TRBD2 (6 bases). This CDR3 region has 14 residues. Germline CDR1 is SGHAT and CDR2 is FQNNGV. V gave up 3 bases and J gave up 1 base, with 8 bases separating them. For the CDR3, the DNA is TGTGCCAGCAGCTTCGCTAGCGGCACAGATACGCAGTATTTT. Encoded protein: CASSFASGTDTQYF.

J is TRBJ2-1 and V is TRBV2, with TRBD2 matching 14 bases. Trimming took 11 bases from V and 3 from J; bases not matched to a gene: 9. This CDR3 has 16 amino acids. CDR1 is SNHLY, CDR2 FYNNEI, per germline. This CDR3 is CAVHRLAGGIYNEQFF. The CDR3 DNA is TGTGCCGTACATCGACTAGCGGGAGGGATCTACAATGAGCAGTTCTTC.

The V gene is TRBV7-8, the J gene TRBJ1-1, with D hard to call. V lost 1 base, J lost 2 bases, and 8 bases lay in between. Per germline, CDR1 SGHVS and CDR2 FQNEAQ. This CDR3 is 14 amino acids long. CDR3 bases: TGTGCCAGCAGCTTAGGTCGGGGTAACACTGAAGCTTTCTTT. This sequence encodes CASSLGRGNTEAFF.

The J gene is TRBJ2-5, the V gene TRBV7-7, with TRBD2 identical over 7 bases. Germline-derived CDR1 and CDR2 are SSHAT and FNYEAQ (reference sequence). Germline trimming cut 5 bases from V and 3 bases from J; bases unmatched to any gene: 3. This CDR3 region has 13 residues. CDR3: CASSRGREETQYF. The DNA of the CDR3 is TGTGCCAGCAGCCGTGGGAGGGAAGAGACCCAGTACTTC.

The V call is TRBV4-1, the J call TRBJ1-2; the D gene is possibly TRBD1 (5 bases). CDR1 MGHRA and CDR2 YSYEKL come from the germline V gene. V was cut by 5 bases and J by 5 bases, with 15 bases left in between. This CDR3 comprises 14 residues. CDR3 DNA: TGCGCCAGCAGCGTCCGGGACTCCGGATATGGCTACACCTTC. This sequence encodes CASSVRDSGYGYTF.

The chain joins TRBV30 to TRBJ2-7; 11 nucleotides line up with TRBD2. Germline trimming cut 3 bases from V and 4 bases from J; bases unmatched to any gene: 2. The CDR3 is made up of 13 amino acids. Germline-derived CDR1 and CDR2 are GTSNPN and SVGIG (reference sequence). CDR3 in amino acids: CAWSGLAGYEQYF. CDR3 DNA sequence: TGTGCCTGGAGCGGACTAGCGGGTTACGAGCAGTACTTC. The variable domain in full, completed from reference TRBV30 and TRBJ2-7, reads SQTIHQWPATLVQPVGSPLSLECTVEGTSNPNLYWYRQAAGRGLQLLFYSVGIGQISSEVPQNLSASRPQDRQFILSSKKLLLSDSGFYLCAWSGLAGYEQYFGPGTRLTVT.

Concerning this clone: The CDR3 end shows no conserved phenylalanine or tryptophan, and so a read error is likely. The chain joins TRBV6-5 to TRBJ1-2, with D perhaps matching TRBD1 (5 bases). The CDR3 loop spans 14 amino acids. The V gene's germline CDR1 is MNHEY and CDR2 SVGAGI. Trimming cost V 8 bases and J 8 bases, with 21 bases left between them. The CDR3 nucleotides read TGTGCCAGCGCTTCTTCGGCGGGGGGTGGAGGCTACACCCTC. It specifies CASASSAGGGGYTL.

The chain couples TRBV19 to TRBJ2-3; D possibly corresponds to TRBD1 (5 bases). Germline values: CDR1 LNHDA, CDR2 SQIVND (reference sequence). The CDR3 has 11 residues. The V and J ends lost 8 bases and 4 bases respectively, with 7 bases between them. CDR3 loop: CASGAADTQYF. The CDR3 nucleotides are TGTGCCAGTGGGGCAGCAGATACGCAGTATTTT.

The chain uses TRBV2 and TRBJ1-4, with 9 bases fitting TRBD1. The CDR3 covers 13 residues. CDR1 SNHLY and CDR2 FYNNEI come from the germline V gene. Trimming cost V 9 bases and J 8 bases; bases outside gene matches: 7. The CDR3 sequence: CARTGTGREKLFF. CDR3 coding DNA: TGTGCCAGGACCGGGACAGGGAGAGAAAAACTGTTTTTT.

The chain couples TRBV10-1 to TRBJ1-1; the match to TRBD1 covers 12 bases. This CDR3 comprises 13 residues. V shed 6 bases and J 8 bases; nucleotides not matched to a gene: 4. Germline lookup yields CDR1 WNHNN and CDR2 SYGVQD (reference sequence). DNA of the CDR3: TGCGCCAGCAGCCCGGGACAGGGGGCCGAAGCTTTCTTT. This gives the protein CASSPGQGAEAFF.

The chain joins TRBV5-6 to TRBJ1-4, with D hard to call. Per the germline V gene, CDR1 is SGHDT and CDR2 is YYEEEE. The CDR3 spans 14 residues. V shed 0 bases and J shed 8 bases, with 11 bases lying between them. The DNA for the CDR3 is TGTGCCAGCAGCTTGGGGCGGATCTTCGAAAAACTGTTTTTT. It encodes CASSLGRIFEKLFF.

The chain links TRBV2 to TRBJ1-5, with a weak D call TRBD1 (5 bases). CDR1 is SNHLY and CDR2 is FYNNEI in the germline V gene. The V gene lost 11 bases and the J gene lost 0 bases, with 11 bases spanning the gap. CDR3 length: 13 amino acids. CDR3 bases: TGTGCCGGGTCGACAGATAGCAATCAGCCCCAGCATTTT. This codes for CAGSTDSNQPQHF.

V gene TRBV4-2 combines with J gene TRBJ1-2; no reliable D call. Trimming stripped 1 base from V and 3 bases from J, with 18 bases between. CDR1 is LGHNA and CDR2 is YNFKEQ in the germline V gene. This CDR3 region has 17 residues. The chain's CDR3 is CASSQGGKGIVDYGYTF. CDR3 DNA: TGTGCCAGCAGCCAAGGAGGAAAAGGAATAGTGGACTATGGCTACACCTTC.